The 23 T cell receptor beta chains in this list originate from one sample, sequenced in a study. Data came from immunoSEQ multiplex PCR; TCRdb stores just in-frame clones and leaves some out. The sample comprises approximately 50,000 clones, over 85% of which are singletons, and approximately 11% rests with the top ten. Material: PBMCs. The receptors were gathered from a man aged 35 to 55 with rheumatoid arthritis.

Turning to this clone: Other nucleotide sequences in the sample specify the same CDR3. The gene calls are TRBV30 and TRBJ1-2; the match to TRBD1 covers 7 bases. V dropped 5 bases and J dropped 4; count of bases not matched to a gene: 7. The CDR3 has 13 amino acids. The germline V gene encodes CDR1 GTSNPN and CDR2 SVGIG (reference sequence). CDR3 bases: TGTGCCTGGGCCCGACAGGGCGGCTATGGCTACACCTTC. It specifies CAWARQGGYGYTF. The whole variable domain, filled in from reference TRBV30 and TRBJ1-2, reads SQTIHQWPATLVQPVGSPLSLECTVEGTSNPNLYWYRQAAGRGLQLLFYSVGIGQISSEVPQNLSASRPQDRQFILSSKKLLLSDSGFYLCAWARQGGYGYTFGSGTRLTVV.

V gene TRBV7-9 combines with J gene TRBJ2-2, with D hard to call. The germline CDR1 and CDR2 sequences are SEHNR and FQNEAQ (reference sequence). This CDR3 is built from 14 residues. V was trimmed by 1 base and J by 1 base, leaving 4 bases between them. CDR3: CASSLGGNTGELFF. DNA of the CDR3: TGTGCCAGCAGCTTAGGGGGGAACACCGGGGAGCTGTTTTTT.

V gene TRBV27 combines with J gene TRBJ2-7; D uncertain. Germline V gene sequence: CDR1 MNHEY, CDR2 SMNVEV (reference sequence). The CDR3 has 12 amino acids. Trimming removed 4 bases from V and 3 bases from J, with 7 bases in between. CDR3 loop: CASSSLLYEQYF. The CDR3 DNA reads TGTGCCAGCAGTTCCCTCCTCTACGAGCAGTACTTC.

This rearrangement joins TRBV6-5 to TRBJ1-2; D not certain. V was trimmed by 6 bases and J by 4 bases, leaving 18 bases between them. Per germline, CDR1 MNHEY and CDR2 SVGAGI. CDR3 length equals 15 residues. CDR3 sequence (DNA): TGTGCCAGCAGAAGGGAGTATACTGGGCCCTATGGCTACACCTTC. It specifies CASRREYTGPYGYTF.

A single count supports this clone. The gene calls are TRBV9 and TRBJ1-1; no definite D call. Germline CDR1 is SGDLS and CDR2 is YYNGEE. V gave up 4 bases and J gave up 0 bases, with 10 bases separating them. CDR3 size: 14 residues. In DNA, the CDR3 is TGTGCCAGCAGCCCCCGAGCCTTGAACACTGAAGCTTTCTTT. Protein sequence: CASSPRALNTEAFF.

Turning to this clone: The sample has other DNA sequences that encode this CDR3 too. The chain recombines TRBV5-1 with TRBJ2-7; no clear D. With 0 bases removed from V and 4 bases from J, the gap between germline ends came to 11 bases. Germline CDR1 reads SGHRS; CDR2 reads YFSETQ. The CDR3 has 14 amino acids. This CDR3 is CASSLEGSPYEQYF. The CDR3 DNA follows: TGCGCCAGCAGCTTGGAGGGCAGCCCGTACGAGCAGTACTTC.

This rearrangement joins TRBV24-1 to TRBJ2-1; D is undetermined. The length of the CDR3 is 13 residues. Germline V gene data show CDR1 as KGHDR and CDR2 as SFDVKD. Trimming stripped 4 bases from V and 6 bases from J, with 9 bases between. The DNA of the CDR3 is TGTGCCACCAGTGAAGAGTGGGGCAATGAGCAGTTCTTC. Protein: CATSEEWGNEQFF.

CDR3 sequence (DNA): TGTGCCAGCAGGCGGACGGACTCCTACAATGAGCAGTTCTTC. This gives the protein CASRRTDSYNEQFF. The chain couples TRBV6-5 to TRBJ2-1; D remains unclear. Trimming took off 6 bases at V and 0 bases at J, with 9 bases between the two ends. The CDR3 has 14 amino acids. Per germline, CDR1 MNHEY and CDR2 SVGAGI.

The gene calls are TRBV2 and TRBJ1-4; 8 nucleotides match TRBD1. The V gene's germline CDR1 is SNHLY and CDR2 FYNNEI. With 5 bases clipped from V and 8 bases from J, the junction kept 7 bases outside the gene matches. CDR3 size: 14 residues. The CDR3 loop reads CASSPQGVGEKLFF. In nucleotides, the CDR3 is TGTGCCAGCAGTCCACAGGGGGTGGGGGAAAAACTGTTTTTT.

V gene TRBV25-1 combines with J gene TRBJ2-2; 8 bases agree with TRBD1. The ends lost 4 bases at V and 5 bases at J; junction bases unmatched: 0. CDR3 length: 13 residues. Germline V gives CDR1 MGHDK, CDR2 SYGVNS. CDR3 amino acids: CASSGQGTGELFF. CDR3 sequence (DNA): TGTGCCAGCAGTGGACAGGGGACCGGGGAGCTGTTTTTT.

The chain links TRBV5-1 to TRBJ2-5, with D possibly being TRBD1 or TRBD2 (6 bases each). This CDR3 region has 15 residues. Trimming removed 3 bases from V and 2 bases from J, with 14 bases in between. In germline, CDR1 is SGHRS, CDR2 YFSETQ. The CDR3 nucleotides are TGCGCCAGCAGCTCCTGGGGGGCGCGTCAAGAGACCCAGTACTTC. Amino acids: CASSSWGARQETQYF. The whole variable domain, filled in from reference TRBV5-1 and TRBJ2-5, reads KAGVTQTPRYLIKTRGQQVTLSCSPISGHRSVSWYQQTPGQGLQFLFEYFSETQRNKGNFPGRFSGRQFSNSRSEMNVSTLELGDSALYLCASSSWGARQETQYFGPGTRLLVL.

This chain links TRBV6-2 or TRBV6-3 with TRBJ1-3, with D possibly being TRBD1 (6 bases). The CDR3 extends over 15 amino acids. Deletions cut 5 bases from V and 0 bases from J, with 11 bases between. Per the germline V gene, CDR1 is MNHEY and CDR2 is SVGEGT. The CDR3 sequence is CASSARQVSGNTIYF. DNA for the CDR3: TGTGCCAGCAGTGCTCGACAGGTCTCTGGAAACACCATATATTTT.

V gene TRBV7-3 combines with J gene TRBJ2-7; D is uncertain. There are 13 residues in the CDR3. The V gene lost 2 bases and the J gene lost 7 bases, with 12 bases spanning the gap. Germline assignment: CDR1 SGHTA and CDR2 FQGTGA. The CDR3 nucleotides are TGTGCCAGCAGCTTAGACCTTACTAAGGAGCAGTACTTC. Translation: CASSLDLTKEQYF.

V usage is TRBV9 and J usage is TRBJ2-5, with D perhaps TRBD1 or TRBD2 (6 bases each). The CDR3 covers 17 residues. Germline V gene data show CDR1 as SGDLS and CDR2 as YYNGEE. Trimming stripped 5 bases from V and 5 bases from J, with 25 bases between. CDR3 nucleotide sequence: TGTGCCAGCAGAACGGAGTGTAGAGGGGGGCCATGCGAGACCCAGTACTTC. It is translated as CASRTECRGGPCETQYF.

The chain joins TRBV7-3 to TRBJ2-3; perhaps TRBD1 as D (6 bases). The CDR3 loop spans 14 amino acids. The germline CDR1 and CDR2 sequences are SGHTA and FQGTGA. V dropped 4 bases and J dropped 8 bases, with 16 bases sitting between them. The CDR3 spells CASSSGQPPFTQYF. CDR3 coding DNA: TGTGCCAGCAGCTCTGGACAGCCCCCGTTTACGCAGTATTTT.

The chain carries TRBV7-3 and TRBJ2-7; no clear D. CDR1 and CDR2 (germline): SGHTA, FQGTGA. V shed 5 bases and J shed 3 bases, with 11 bases lying between them. The length of the CDR3 is 13 residues. The CDR3 DNA sequence: TGTGCCAGCAGCCCTGGACCCGACTACGAGCAGTACTTC. Protein product: CASSPGPDYEQYF.

This clone appeared once. The CDR3: CASSLPDLLLYETQYF. The CDR3 DNA is TGTGCCAGCAGCTTGCCCGACCTCCTGTTGTACGAGACCCAGTACTTC. V and J are TRBV5-6 and TRBJ2-5, with D unresolved. The V gene's germline CDR1 is SGHDT and CDR2 YYEEEE. Between the trimmed V and J ends, which lost 1 base and 5 bases, there was a span of 18 bases. CDR3 length: 16 residues.

This clone was detected only once. V gene TRBV16 combines with J gene TRBJ2-5; D call uncertain. The CDR3 is made up of 12 amino acids. Trimming cost V 0 bases and J 4 bases, with 3 bases left between them. The germline V gene encodes CDR1 KGHSY and CDR2 FQNENV. The CDR3 DNA sequence: TGTGCCAGCAGCCAATCTTCAGAGACCCAGTACTTC. Amino acid sequence: CASSQSSETQYF.

The chain employs TRBV7-2 and TRBJ2-3; D remains unclear. The CDR3 has 12 residues. CDR1 SGHTA and CDR2 FQGNSA come from the germline V gene. Between the trimmed V and J ends, which lost 6 bases and 0 bases, there was a span of 4 bases. The CDR3 DNA is TGTGCCAGCAGGGATAGCACAGATACGCAGTATTTT. Its protein is CASRDSTDTQYF.

This clone came up once. The CDR3 DNA follows: TGTGCCAGCAGCGTAGGAGCTCCCTACACCGGGGAGCTGTTTTTT. The encoded protein is CASSVGAPYTGELFF. The chain employs TRBV9 and TRBJ2-2; D is undetermined. Trimming removed 0 bases at V and 3 bases at J, with 9 bases between. The CDR3 sequence is 15 residues long. Germline CDR1 reads SGDLS; CDR2 reads YYNGEE.

In its sample, this clone was seen once. The chain carries TRBV4-3 and TRBJ2-1; 8 bases are shared with TRBD2. The germline gives CDR1 LGHNA, CDR2 YSLEER. CDR3 length: 16 residues. V was pared by 4 bases and J by 6 bases, with 11 bases of the junction left unmatched. CDR3 sequence reads: CASSPFSGGPSNEQFF. The CDR3, as DNA: TGCGCCAGCAGCCCCTTTTCGGGAGGGCCTAGCAATGAGCAGTTCTTC.

The CDR3 nucleotides read TGTGCCAGCAGCTTAGCGGGAGGGAAGAGGAACACTGAAGCTTTCTTT. This gives the protein CASSLAGGKRNTEAFF. The V call is TRBV7-9, the J call TRBJ1-1; no clear D. CDR3 length: 16 residues. Germline CDR1 SEHNR, CDR2 FQNEAQ (reference sequence). Trimming cost V 0 bases and J 1 base, with 12 bases left between them.

V gene TRBV6-4 combines with J gene TRBJ2-1; 8 bases line up with TRBD2. V trimming: 3 bases; J trimming: 3 bases; junction bases outside the gene matches: 4. CDR3 size: 15 residues. The germline V gene has CDR1 MRHNA and CDR2 SNTAGT. The CDR3 here is CASSEVAGYYNEQFF. The CDR3 coding sequence is TGTGCCAGCAGTGAAGTAGCGGGGTACTACAATGAGCAGTTCTTC.